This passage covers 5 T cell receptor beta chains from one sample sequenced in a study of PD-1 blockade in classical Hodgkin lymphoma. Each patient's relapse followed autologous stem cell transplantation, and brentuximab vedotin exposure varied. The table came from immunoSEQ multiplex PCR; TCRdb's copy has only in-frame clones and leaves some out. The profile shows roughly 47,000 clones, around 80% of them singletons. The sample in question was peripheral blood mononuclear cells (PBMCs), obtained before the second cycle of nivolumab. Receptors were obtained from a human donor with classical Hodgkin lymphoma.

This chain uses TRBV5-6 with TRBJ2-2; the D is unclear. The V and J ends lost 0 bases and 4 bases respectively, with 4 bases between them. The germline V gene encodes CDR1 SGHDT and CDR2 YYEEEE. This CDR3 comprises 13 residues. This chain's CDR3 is CASSLVGTGELFF. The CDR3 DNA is TGTGCCAGCAGCTTGGTGGGCACCGGGGAGCTGTTTTTT.

The CDR3 spells CASSETRGGGGTDTQYF. The CDR3 coding sequence is TGTGCCAGCAGTGAAACGAGGGGGGGTGGGGGCACAGATACGCAGTATTTT. The rearrangement uses TRBV2 and TRBJ2-3, with D perhaps matching TRBD2 (7 bases). This CDR3 contains 17 residues. The V end lost 2 bases, the J end lost 1 base, and 16 bases lay between the germline ends. Germline V gene sequence: CDR1 SNHLY, CDR2 FYNNEI.

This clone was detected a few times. This chain's CDR3 is CASRWERGEQYF. The CDR3 DNA is TGTGCCAGCAGGTGGGAAAGAGGCGAGCAGTACTTC. The chain links TRBV5-4 to TRBJ2-7; D is undetermined. Germline V gives CDR1 SGHNT, CDR2 YYREEE (reference sequence). V lost 5 bases and J 6 bases, leaving 12 bases between the germline ends. This CDR3 spans 12 amino acids.

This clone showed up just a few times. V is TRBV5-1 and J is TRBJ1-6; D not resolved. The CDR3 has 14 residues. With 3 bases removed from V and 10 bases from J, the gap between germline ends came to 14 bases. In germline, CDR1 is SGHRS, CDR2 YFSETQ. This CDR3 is CASSWAEVGSPLHF. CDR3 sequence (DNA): TGCGCCAGCAGCTGGGCCGAGGTTGGGTCACCCCTCCACTTT.

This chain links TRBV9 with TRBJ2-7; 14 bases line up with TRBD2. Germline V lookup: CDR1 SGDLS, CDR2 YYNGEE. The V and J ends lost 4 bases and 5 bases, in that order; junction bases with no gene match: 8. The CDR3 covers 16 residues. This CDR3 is CASSPRLAGGPNEQYF. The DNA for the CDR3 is TGTGCCAGCAGCCCTCGACTAGCGGGAGGGCCGAACGAGCAGTACTTC.